This T cell receptor beta chain was recorded in a study of cytomegalovirus exposure and HLA in healthy donors. General study results and limits: Rare TCR sequences dominated, though some public TCRs recurred in many donors.

The primer mix had 60 Vbeta and 13 Jbeta primers. Profiling relied on immunoSEQ multiplex PCR, and the TCRdb table lists in-frame clones only, not all of them. The table lists tens of thousands of clones, around 70% of them singletons, with roughly 11% in the top ten. Comments on this clone: No antigen is known for it.

Trimming pared 1 base from V and 8 bases from J, leaving 15 bases between. The length of the CDR3 is 14 residues. CDR1 SGHNT and CDR2 YYREEE come from the germline V gene (reference sequence). This chain uses TRBV5-4 with TRBJ1-2; unclear D gene. The receptor comes from a woman aged 40 to 55 in good health and CMV-seropositive. What was sequenced was PBMCs. CDR3 region: CASSLYGLVEGYTF. For the CDR3, the DNA is TGTGCCAGCAGCTTGTATGGCCTAGTGGAAGGCTACACCTTC.